This note documents a single T cell receptor (beta chain) sequence. The antigen is not known. The table came from immunoSEQ multiplex PCR; TCRdb's copy has only in-frame clones and leaves some out. Among 1.6 million or so clones listed, roughly 96% were seen once. This sample stems from a study of shared clonotypes between healthy human individuals. Overall study: Each donor contributed plates that comprised three CD4 naive, three CD4 memory, two CD8 naive and one CD8 memory.

The study, taken as a whole, reports: Generation probabilities of non-shared clonotypes were lower (relative to those shared by all four donors).

V dropped 6 bases and J dropped 1 base, with 16 bases sitting between them. This CDR3 region has 15 residues. Germline-derived CDR1 and CDR2 are SGHTA and FQGNSA. The chain joins TRBV7-2 to TRBJ2-7; tentatively, D is TRBD1 (6 bases). Sample: naive CD4+ T cells sorted from blood. The subset is: CD45RA+ positively selected. This receptor was identified in a man aged 25 to 40 in good health. As DNA, the CDR3 is TGTGCCAGCAGGCTCAGGGGATCAAGGTCCTACGAGCAGTACTTC. This translates into CASRLRGSRSYEQYF.